This passage covers 20 T cell receptor beta chains from one sample sequenced in a study of shared clonotypes between healthy human individuals. Some clones are missing from TCRdb's copy, which holds only in-frame ones; the method was immunoSEQ multiplex PCR. The data contain around 340,000 clones, about 70% of them singletons. The sample taken for sequencing was memory CD4+ T cells sorted from blood. Specified subset: CD45RA-negative fraction. All receptors derive from a man aged 25 to 45 in good health.

The chain joins TRBV28 to TRBJ1-2; D is perhaps TRBD1 (5 bases). Germline lookup yields CDR1 MDHEN and CDR2 SYDVKM. V was cut by 4 bases and J by 6 bases, with 12 bases left in between. The CDR3 is made up of 13 amino acids. The CDR3 loop reads CASSSPTTDGYTF. CDR3 bases: TGTGCCAGCAGTTCCCCAACGACAGATGGCTACACCTTC.

This chain links TRBV29-1 with TRBJ2-2, with 7 positions matching TRBD2. Germline lookup yields CDR1 SQVTM and CDR2 ANQGSEA. The CDR3 totals 13 residues. Trimming removed 7 bases from V and 4 bases from J; junction bases left unmatched: 6. Here the CDR3 DNA reads TGCAGCGGGCGGGAGTCGGGCACCGGGGAGCTGTTTTTT. This gives the protein CSGRESGTGELFF.

The chain couples TRBV5-6 to TRBJ1-4, with D possibly TRBD1 on 6 matching bases. With 0 bases removed from V and 1 base from J, the gap between germline ends came to 10 bases. Germline CDR1 is SGHDT and CDR2 is YYEEEE. The CDR3 totals 16 residues. Here the CDR3 DNA reads TGTGCCAGCAGCTTGGTACCGACAGGAACTAATGAAAAACTGTTTTTT. This codes for CASSLVPTGTNEKLFF. Looking up the rest from reference TRBV5-6 and TRBJ1-4 gives the full variable domain: DAGVTQSPTHLIKTRGQQVTLRCSPKSGHDTVSWYQQALGQGPQFIFQYYEEEERQRGNFPDRFSGHQFPNYSSELNVNALLLGDSALYLCASSLVPTGTNEKLFFGSGTQLSVL.

This clone appeared a few times. The rearrangement uses TRBV11-3 and TRBJ1-1; D is unclear. Trimming shortened V by 3 bases and J by 2 bases, and 7 bases separated the two germline ends. Germline CDR1 is SGHNT and CDR2 is YENEEA. The CDR3 covers 13 residues. The CDR3: CASSLRSNTEAFF. CDR3 in DNA: TGTGCCAGCAGCTTGAGAAGCAACACTGAAGCTTTCTTT. Using reference TRBV11-3 and TRBJ1-1 for the parts outside the CDR3, the full variable domain is EAGVVQSPRYKIIEKKQPVAFWCNPISGHNTLYWYLQNLGQGPELLIRYENEEAVDDSQLPKDRFSAERLKGVDSTLKIQPAELGDSAVYLCASSLRSNTEAFFGQGTRLTVV.

This clone appeared many times. Different DNA sequences within this sample yield the same CDR3. V usage is TRBV6-5 and J usage is TRBJ2-7, with D possibly TRBD2 on 5 matching bases. Germline CDR1 is MNHEY and CDR2 is SVGAGI. V gave up 2 bases and J gave up 0 bases, with 11 bases separating them. The CDR3 length is 15 residues. The CDR3 spells CASSYQRLSSYEQYF. CDR3 nucleotide sequence: TGTGCCAGCAGTTACCAGCGGCTTAGCTCCTACGAGCAGTACTTC.

The chain joins TRBV27 to TRBJ2-5; 10 nucleotides line up with TRBD1. The CDR3 sequence is 15 residues long. The trim removed 6 bases at V and 5 bases at J, leaving 9 bases unmatched. Looked up from germline, CDR1 is MNHEY and CDR2 is SMNVEV (reference sequence). The CDR3 loop is CASSRDRGSRETQYF. The CDR3 coding sequence is TGTGCCAGCAGCCGGGACAGGGGTTCAAGGGAGACCCAGTACTTC.

Worth noting for this clone: Other DNA variants within this sample encode the same CDR3. The chain recombines TRBV18 with TRBJ1-4; no clear D gene. Trimming pared 3 bases from V and 5 bases from J, leaving 7 bases between. The CDR3 totals 13 residues. The germline V gene encodes CDR1 KGHSH and CDR2 LQKENI. CDR3 bases: TGTGCCAGCTCACCGAGAGGGAATGAAAAACTGTTTTTT. It is translated as CASSPRGNEKLFF.

This chain joins TRBV7-2 and TRBJ1-1; D not certain. Trimming cost V 5 bases and J 7 bases, with 14 bases left between them. The CDR3 has 13 residues. Germline-derived CDR1 and CDR2 are SGHTA and FQGNSA. This CDR3 is CASSPRSLGEAFF. The CDR3 bases are TGTGCCAGCAGCCCCAGGAGCCTGGGTGAAGCTTTCTTT.

This rearrangement joins TRBV19 to TRBJ2-6, with TRBD1 matching over 10 bases. This CDR3 spans 18 amino acids. Trimming cost V 5 bases and J 4 bases; bases outside gene matches: 11. Germline CDR1 reads LNHDA; CDR2 reads SQIVND (reference sequence). The CDR3 spells CASSVRGQGGTGANVLTF. For the CDR3, the DNA is TGTGCCAGTAGTGTCCGAGGACAGGGGGGAACCGGGGCCAACGTCCTGACTTTC.

The rearrangement links TRBV7-6 to TRBJ2-5; 10 nucleotides line up with TRBD1. The DNA end is a closer match to TRBJ2-7, so the J assignment may be wrong. Germline CDR1 and CDR2: SGHVS and FNYEAQ. This CDR3 spans 15 amino acids. CDR3 residues: CASSFQTGGTYEQYF. The CDR3, as DNA: TGTGCCAGCAGCTTTCAGACAGGGGGCACCTACGAGCAGTACTTC.

V is TRBV6-6 and J is TRBJ2-6; D is unresolved. CDR3 size: 15 residues. Germline V CDR1 and CDR2: MNHNY, SVGAGI (reference sequence). V was clipped by 1 base and J by 1 base, with 5 bases between them. For the CDR3, the DNA is TGTGCCAGCAGTTACTACGGATCTGGGGCCAACGTCCTGACTTTC. Protein: CASSYYGSGANVLTF.

This clone was detected ten times or more. The chain couples TRBV7-2 to TRBJ2-2; D gene ambiguous. Germline values: CDR1 SGHTA, CDR2 FQGNSA. The CDR3 contains 15 residues. The V and J ends lost 5 bases and 2 bases respectively, with 12 bases between them. CDR3 loop: CASSVKQTNTGELFF. The DNA for the CDR3 is TGTGCCAGCAGCGTTAAGCAGACAAACACCGGGGAGCTGTTTTTT.

The rearrangement uses TRBV10-2 and TRBJ1-5; TRBD1 is a possible D gene (6 bases). V was trimmed by 6 bases and J by 0 bases, leaving 12 bases between them. Germline loops: CDR1 WSHSY, CDR2 SAAADI. The CDR3 spans 15 residues. The CDR3 region has the DNA TGCGCCAGCAGAGACAGGCCAAATAGCAATCAGCCCCAGCATTTT. The encoded protein is CASRDRPNSNQPQHF.

There are a few counts of this clone. DNA of the CDR3: TGCGCCAGCAGCTTGGCCGGTAGACAGCCACGAGGGAACACTGAAGCTTTCTTT. It is translated as CASSLAGRQPRGNTEAFF. The rearrangement joins TRBV5-1 to TRBJ1-1; TRBD1 is a possible D gene (5 bases). Trimming took 0 bases from V and 1 from J, leaving 19 bases between them. The CDR3 has 18 amino acids. Germline CDR1 SGHRS, CDR2 YFSETQ.

The CDR3 loop reads CASSFLGGAGTDTQYF. The CDR3 nucleotides are TGTGCCAGCAGCTTTCTGGGGGGAGCTGGCACAGATACGCAGTATTTT. The V call is TRBV11-3, the J call TRBJ2-3; perhaps TRBD2 as D (6 bases). CDR3 length equals 16 residues. From germline, CDR1 is SGHNT and CDR2 YENEEA. Trimming left V 3 bases short and J 1 base short, with 14 bases between.

The chain combines TRBV7-8 with TRBJ2-7; D not certain. The V end was cut by 2 bases, the J end by 0 bases, with 11 bases between. CDR1 SGHVS and CDR2 FQNEAQ come from the germline V gene. This CDR3 comprises 15 residues. CDR3 sequence (DNA): TGTGCCAGCAGCTTATACGACTCCAGCTCCTACGAGCAGTACTTC. Translated: CASSLYDSSSYEQYF.

This clone was seen only once. V is TRBV9 and J is TRBJ1-2; D is perhaps TRBD1 (6 bases). Between the trimmed V and J ends, which lost 3 bases and 7 bases, there was a span of 10 bases. Germline V gene sequence: CDR1 SGDLS, CDR2 YYNGEE. There are 12 residues in the CDR3. The CDR3 DNA reads as TGTGCCAGCAGCGCCGAAGGGGGTGGCTACACCTTC. Its translation is CASSAEGGGYTF.

V gene TRBV2 combines with J gene TRBJ2-1; the match to TRBD2 covers 15 bases. Germline V gives CDR1 SNHLY, CDR2 FYNNEI. The V gene end was trimmed by 7 bases and the J gene end by 5 bases; junction bases not matched to a gene: 9. The CDR3 has 17 residues. The CDR3 sequence is CASTQGLAGGPNNEQFF. CDR3 sequence (DNA): TGTGCCAGCACCCAAGGACTAGCGGGAGGGCCTAACAATGAGCAGTTCTTC.

This clone appeared many times. The rearrangement links TRBV9 to TRBJ2-2; D gene uncertain. V dropped 0 bases and J dropped 3 bases, with 9 bases sitting between them. The length of the CDR3 is 15 residues. Germline values: CDR1 SGDLS, CDR2 YYNGEE. The CDR3 protein is CASSVEATYTGELFF. DNA of the CDR3: TGTGCCAGCAGCGTAGAGGCTACCTACACCGGGGAGCTGTTTTTT.

This chain uses TRBV7-2 with TRBJ2-1; 7 bases map to TRBD2. V lost 1 base to trimming and J lost 15 bases; unmatched junction nucleotides: 9. CDR3 length equals 13 residues. Germline CDR1 and CDR2: SGHTA and FQGNSA. CDR3 residues: CASSLEAGAPPFF. In DNA form, the CDR3 reads TGTGCCAGCAGCTTAGAGGCGGGAGCCCCCCCGTTCTTC.